The T cell receptor beta chain described here comes from a study of T cells after yellow fever vaccination. TCRdb itself ran the 5' RACE reads through MiXCR, one entry per CDR3 protein. The repertoire includes 250,000 to 350,000 distinct CDR3 sequences, 6.8% of them detected once, and around 17% sits in the top ten. This clonotype has at least ten counts. CDR3 length: 15 amino acids. Trimming cost V 4 bases and J 9 bases; bases outside gene matches: 9. Germline V gene data show CDR1 as SNHLY and CDR2 as FYNNEI. This rearrangement joins TRBV2 to TRBJ1-6; TRBD1 aligns across 7 bases. Sequenced material: PBMCs, taken 35 to 50 days after the first yellow fever vaccination. The clonotype originates from a man younger than 35 who received the YFV17D yellow fever vaccine. CDR3 coding DNA: TGTGCCAGCAGTGCCTACAGGGGAGGGATTTCACCCCTCCACTTT. This translates into CASSAYRGGISPLHF.